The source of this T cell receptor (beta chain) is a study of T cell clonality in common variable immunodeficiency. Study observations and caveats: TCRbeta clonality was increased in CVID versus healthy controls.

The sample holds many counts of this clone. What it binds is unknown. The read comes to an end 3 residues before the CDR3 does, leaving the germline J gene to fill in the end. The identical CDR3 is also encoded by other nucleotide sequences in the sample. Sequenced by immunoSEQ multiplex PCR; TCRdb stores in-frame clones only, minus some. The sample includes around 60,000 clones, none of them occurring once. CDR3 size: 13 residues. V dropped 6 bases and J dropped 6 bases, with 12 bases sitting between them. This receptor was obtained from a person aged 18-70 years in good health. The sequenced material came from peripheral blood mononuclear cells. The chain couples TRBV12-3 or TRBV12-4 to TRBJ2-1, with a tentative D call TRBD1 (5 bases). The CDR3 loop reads CASRLADSNEQFF. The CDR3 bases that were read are TGTGCCAGCAGGCTTGCCGACAGCAATGAG.